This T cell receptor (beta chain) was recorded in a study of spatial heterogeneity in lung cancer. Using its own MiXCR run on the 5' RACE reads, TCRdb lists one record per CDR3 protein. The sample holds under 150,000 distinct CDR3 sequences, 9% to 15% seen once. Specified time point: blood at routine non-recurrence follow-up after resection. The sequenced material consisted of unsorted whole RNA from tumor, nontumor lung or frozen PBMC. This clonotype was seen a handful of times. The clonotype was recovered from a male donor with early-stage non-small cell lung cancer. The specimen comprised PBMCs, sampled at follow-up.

CDR3 protein: CASSSGVGDYEQYF. As DNA, the CDR3 is TGTGCCAGCAGCTCGGGAGTAGGGGACTACGAGCAGTACTTC. V is TRBV7-8 and J is TRBJ2-7, with a weak D call TRBD2 (6 bases). The germline V gene has CDR1 SGHVS and CDR2 FQNEAQ. The CDR3 has 14 amino acids. V was pared by 4 bases and J by 3 bases, with 13 bases between.